This T cell receptor beta chain was recorded in a study of beta chain features in type 1 diabetes. In the study overall: Cell yields, age and gender were similar between patients and healthy donors.

Expressed TCRB transcripts were sequenced because the entire RNA isolate underwent reverse transcription. TCRdb's copy holds only in-frame clones and misses some; the assay was immunoSEQ multiplex PCR. The sample records roughly 290,000 clones, 15% being singletons. This clone was seen only a few times. What it recognizes is unknown. Regarding the study as a whole: Because the template was cDNA, high-expressing cells might be over-represented. Shorter TCRB CDR3s, moderately but significantly so, marked every one of the four CD4+ subsets in Type 1 diabetes patients.

This clonotype was obtained from a man aged 18 to 29 with type 1 diabetes. The sequenced sample consisted of naive CD4+ T cells from blood.

The CDR3 nucleotides read TGTGCCAGCAGTGACCTCACCCCGGGAGGGTACAATGAGCAGTTCTTC. It codes for CASSDLTPGGYNEQFF. This chain links TRBV28 with TRBJ2-1; 8 bases fit TRBD2. CDR3 length equals 16 residues. Germline V gene data show CDR1 as MDHEN and CDR2 as SYDVKM. Losses at the gene ends were 5 bases for V and 4 bases for J; bases not matched to a gene: 10.